Listed below are T cell receptor beta chains from one sample, sequenced in a study of beta chain features in type 1 diabetes. TCRdb's table, derived via immunoSEQ multiplex PCR, lists solely in-frame clones and lacks some. The profile shows around 280,000 clones, about 15% of them singletons. Sequencing used naive CD4+ T cells from blood. These receptors originate from a man aged 18 to 30 with type 1 diabetes. Each CDR3 is given with its conserved first and last residue. A D gene is named only where the DNA matches it firmly. Expanded clones get a size class; other rows say once, few or many, or leave the size out.

few | TRBJ2-3 | TRBV7-2 | NA | TGTGCCAGCAGCCCCGGGACTGGTACGCAGTATTTT | CASSPGTGTQYF
few | TRBJ2-3 | TRBV4-3 | TRBD2 | TGCGCCAGCAGCCAATCGGGACTAGCGTATACGCAGTATTTT | CASSQSGLAYTQYF
NA | TRBJ1-1 | TRBV29-1 | NA | TGCAGCGTTGTGGTGAGTGAAGCTTTCTTT | CSVVVSEAFF
NA | TRBJ2-3 | TRBV29-1 | TRBD1 | TGCAGCGTTGGAAGACAGGGGGCCATAGATACGCAGTATTTT | CSVGRQGAIDTQYF
NA | TRBJ2-7 | TRBV30 | NA | TGTGCCTGGAGTAAGGGGCCGTCGGTGTACGAGCAGTACTTC | CAWSKGPSVYEQYF
few | TRBJ1-1 | TRBV5-1 | TRBD1 | TGCGCCAGCAGCTTGTATACAGGGGCGAACACTGAAGCTTTCTTT | CASSLYTGANTEAFF
few | TRBJ1-5 | TRBV6-6 | NA | TGTGCCAGCAGCTTAAGACAGCTTAGCAATCAGCCCCAGCATTTT | CASSLRQLSNQPQHF
few | TRBJ2-1 | TRBV15 | TRBD2 | TGTGCCACCAGCAGAGATTCGCCGGGACTAGCGGGCTTCAATGAGCAGTTCTTC | CATSRDSPGLAGFNEQFF
few | TRBJ2-3 | TRBV19 | TRBD1 | TGTGCCAGTAGCAAGGGACGGGACAGAAGCACAGATACGCAGTATTTT | CASSKGRDRSTDTQYF
NA | TRBJ2-3 | TRBV5-1 | NA | TGCGCCAGCATGGGTAGCGGACCTTCGAGCACAGATACGCAGTATTTT | CASMGSGPSSTDTQYF
NA | TRBJ2-3 | TRBV28 | TRBD1 | TGTGCCAGCAGTCCGACCGGGACAGGGAGTACAGATACGCAGTATTTT | CASSPTGTGSTDTQYF
few | TRBJ1-5 | TRBV14 | TRBD1 | TGTGCCAGCAGCCAAGATACAGGGGGGCCCCAGCATTTT | CASSQDTGGPQHF
NA | TRBJ2-7 | TRBV4-3 | NA | TGCGCCAGCAGCCAAGACAGTCAGATATACTCCTACGAGCAGTACTTC | CASSQDSQIYSYEQYF
NA | TRBJ1-5 | TRBV28 | NA | TGTGCCAGCAGTTTACAGTATAGCAATCAGCCCCAGCATTTT | CASSLQYSNQPQHF
NA | TRBJ2-2 | TRBV5-4 | TRBD1 | TGTGCCAGCAGCTTCTTTAAAGGGGGCACGATCGGGGAGCTGTTTTTT | CASSFFKGGTIGELFF
few | TRBJ1-1 | TRBV6-5 | NA | TGTGCCAGCACCGTACGGAGGAACACTGAAGCTTTCTTT | CASTVRRNTEAFF
NA | TRBJ1-1 | TRBV6-6 | TRBD1 | TGTGCCAGCAGTCCACAGGGGGGTGACACTGAAGCTTTCTTT | CASSPQGGDTEAFF
NA | TRBJ2-1 | TRBV5-1 | NA | TGCGCCAGCAGCTTATCTAGCGTATCCTACAATGAGCAGTTCTTC | CASSLSSVSYNEQFF
NA | TRBJ2-5 | TRBV5-6 | TRBD2 | TGTGCCAGCAGCTTGGGGGGACTAGCGGGACGGAAGACCCAGTACTTC | CASSLGGLAGRKTQYF
few | TRBJ2-3 | TRBV7-2 | TRBD2 | TGTGCCAGCAGCTTAGATCTCGCGGGGGGGAGGGATACGCAGTATTTT | CASSLDLAGGRDTQYF
few | TRBJ2-5 | TRBV30 | TRBD1 | TGTGCCTGGAGTCAAGCGCCCGGGACAGGGAGAGAGACCCAGTACTTC | CAWSQAPGTGRETQYF
NA | TRBJ2-5 | TRBV9 | TRBD2 | TGTGCCAGCAGCCCTAGCGCGGGAGGGTGGGAGACCCAGTACTTC | CASSPSAGGWETQYF
few | TRBJ2-1 | TRBV19 | TRBD2 | TGTGCCAGTAGTAAACCCGGGACTAGTCGCGATGAGCAGTTCTTC | CASSKPGTSRDEQFF
NA | TRBJ2-1 | TRBV5-1 | TRBD1 | TGCGCCAGCAGCCTCCTGGGGACAGGGGAGAATGAGCAGTTCTTC | CASSLLGTGENEQFF